These 11 T cell receptor beta chains came from one sample sequenced in a study of blood T cell repertoires in COVID-19. Sequencing used immunoSEQ multiplex PCR; TCRdb keeps in-frame clones, though not all of them. The sample has 150,000 to 200,000 clones; around 85% are singletons. Input material: peripheral blood. The receptor set was obtained from a man between 60 and 70 years old who had recovered from COVID-19.

The V gene is TRBV5-8, the J gene TRBJ2-3; D might be TRBD2 (7 bases). The CDR3 is 16 residues long. Trimming stripped 0 bases from V and 0 bases from J, with 11 bases between. The germline gives CDR1 SGHTS, CDR2 YDEGEE. The CDR3 DNA sequence: TGTGCCAGCAGCTTGGGGGGGGGCTCTAGCACAGATACGCAGTATTTT. Amino acids: CASSLGGGSSTDTQYF.

The genes are TRBV29-1 and TRBJ2-1; perhaps TRBD1 as D (6 bases). The ends were cut back, 6 bases at V and 1 base at J, with 13 bases in the middle. Germline V gene lookup returns CDR1 SQVTM and CDR2 ANQGSEA. This CDR3 contains 14 residues. For the CDR3, the DNA is TGCAGCGTCGGCCTCCAGGGGTCCTACAATGAGCAGTTCTTC. Translating it yields CSVGLQGSYNEQFF.

The J gene is TRBJ1-1, the V gene TRBV21-1; the D segment call TRBD1 is taken from the table without a DNA check. TRBV21-1 is a listed pseudogene. The CDR3 contains 17 residues. CDR3 DNA sequence: TGTGCCAGCAGCAAAAGGGGACAGGGGGCTGGGGTCACTGAAGCTTTCTTT. This encodes CASSKRGQGAGVTEAFF.

The chain recombines TRBV30 with TRBJ2-7; D gene unclear. The CDR3 runs to 15 residues. Trimming took 0 bases from V and 4 from J, leaving 16 bases between them. Germline CDR1 is GTSNPN and CDR2 is SVGIG (reference sequence). This CDR3 is CAWSVGRLSTYEQYF. DNA for the CDR3: TGTGCCTGGAGTGTAGGTAGGCTTTCGACTTACGAGCAGTACTTC. Using reference TRBV30 and TRBJ2-7 for the parts outside the CDR3, the full variable domain is SQTIHQWPATLVQPVGSPLSLECTVEGTSNPNLYWYRQAAGRGLQLLFYSVGIGQISSEVPQNLSASRPQDRQFILSSKKLLLSDSGFYLCAWSVGRLSTYEQYFGPGTRLTVT.

This clone was recorded a few times. The chain is built from TRBV6-2 or TRBV6-3 and TRBJ2-1, with 10 bases matching TRBD1. V was clipped by 2 bases and J by 6 bases; unmatched bases: 10. The germline V gene encodes CDR1 MNHEY and CDR2 SVGEGT. The CDR3 length is 17 residues. This CDR3 reads CASSYVPGQGSVNEQFF. The CDR3 region has the DNA TGTGCCAGCAGTTACGTTCCGGGACAGGGGTCCGTCAATGAGCAGTTCTTC.

The genes are TRBV5-1 and TRBJ1-6; D gene ambiguous. V lost 0 bases to trimming and J lost 7 bases, with 8 bases between them. The CDR3 extends over 14 amino acids. CDR1 is SGHRS, CDR2 YFSETQ, per germline. The DNA of the CDR3 is TGCGCCAGCAGCTTGGGGCGAGGAAATTCACCCCTCCACTTT. Protein: CASSLGRGNSPLHF. The full variable domain, its missing parts supplied by reference TRBV5-1 and TRBJ1-6, is KAGVTQTPRYLIKTRGQQVTLSCSPISGHRSVSWYQQTPGQGLQFLFEYFSETQRNKGNFPGRFSGRQFSNSRSEMNVSTLELGDSALYLCASSLGRGNSPLHFGNGTRLTVT.

This clone was observed at least ten times. V is TRBV5-6 and J is TRBJ1-2; 9 positions agree with TRBD1. The germline V gene has CDR1 SGHDT and CDR2 YYEEEE. This CDR3 spans 14 amino acids. Trimming took 2 bases from V and 7 from J; bases not matched to a gene: 6. CDR3 protein: CASSFIQGARGYTF. The CDR3 DNA is TGTGCCAGCAGCTTTATACAGGGGGCGCGTGGCTACACCTTC.

The chain links TRBV2 to TRBJ1-1; tentatively, D is TRBD1 (6 bases). The ends were cut back, 4 bases at V and 5 bases at J, with 14 bases in the middle. CDR1 and CDR2 (germline): SNHLY, FYNNEI. This CDR3 has 14 amino acids. The CDR3 bases are TGTGCCAGCAGTGTACAGGGAAGGAAGACTGAAGCTTTCTTT. Translated: CASSVQGRKTEAFF. Supplemented by reference TRBV2 and TRBJ1-1, the full variable domain reads EPEVTQTPSHQVTQMGQEVILRCVPISNHLYFYWYRQILGQKVEFLVSFYNNEISEKSEIFDDQFSVERPDGSNFTLKIRSTKLEDSAMYFCASSVQGRKTEAFFGQGTRLTVV.

The chain recombines TRBV6-5 with TRBJ1-5; the D is unclear. Trimming cost V 6 bases and J 15 bases, with 21 bases left between them. The CDR3 extends over 13 amino acids. Germline lookup yields CDR1 MNHEY and CDR2 SVGAGI. The chain's CDR3 is CASSSTIKSVRHF. In DNA, the CDR3 is TGTGCCAGCAGCTCAACAATTAAATCTGTTCGGCATTTT.

This chain connects TRBV7-4 to TRBJ1-5; weak D call: TRBD1 (5 bases). V was clipped by 2 bases and J by 5 bases, with 19 bases between them. CDR3 length: 17 residues. CDR1 and CDR2 from the germline V gene are SGHVT and SQSDAQ. In DNA, the CDR3 is TGTGCCAGCAGCTTAAGGGTGAGGAGGGGCGGGGATCAGCCCCAGCATTTT. This gives the protein CASSLRVRRGGDQPQHF.

Only one count was recorded for this clone. The genes are TRBV29-1 and TRBJ2-7; 7 nucleotides agree with TRBD1. This CDR3 is 13 amino acids long. V shed 3 bases and J 3 bases; nucleotides not matched to a gene: 5. Germline V gene data show CDR1 as SQVTM and CDR2 as ANQGSEA. The CDR3 sequence is CSVEEGGGYEQYF. CDR3 sequence (DNA): TGCAGCGTTGAGGAAGGGGGCGGCTACGAGCAGTACTTC.